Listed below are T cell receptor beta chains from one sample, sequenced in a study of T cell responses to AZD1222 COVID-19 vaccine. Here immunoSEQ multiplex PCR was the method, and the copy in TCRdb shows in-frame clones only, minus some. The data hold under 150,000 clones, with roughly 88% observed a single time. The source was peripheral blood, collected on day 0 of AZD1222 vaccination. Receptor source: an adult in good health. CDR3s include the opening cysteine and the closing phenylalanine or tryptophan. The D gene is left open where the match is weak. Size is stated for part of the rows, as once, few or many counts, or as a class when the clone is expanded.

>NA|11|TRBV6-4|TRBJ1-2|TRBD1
CASRGGGGYTF
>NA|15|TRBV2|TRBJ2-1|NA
CASSEQGTGYNEQFF
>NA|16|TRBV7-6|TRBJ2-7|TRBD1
CASSLVGTGLLYEQYF
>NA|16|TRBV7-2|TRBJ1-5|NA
CASSLAPAGTNQPQHF
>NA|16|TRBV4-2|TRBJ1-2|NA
CASSQEKTGPLYGYTF
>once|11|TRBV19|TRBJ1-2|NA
CASGQNYGYTF
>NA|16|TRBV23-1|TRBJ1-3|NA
CASSEWRRSSGNTIYF
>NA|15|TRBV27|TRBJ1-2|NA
CASSPRGQTNYGYTF
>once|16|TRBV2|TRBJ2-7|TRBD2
CASSIAGTSRSYEQYF
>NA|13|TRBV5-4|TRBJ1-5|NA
CASSLDANQPQHF
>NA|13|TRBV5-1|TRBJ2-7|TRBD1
CASSIQGHYEQYF
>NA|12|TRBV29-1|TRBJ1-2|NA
CSARRGADGYTF
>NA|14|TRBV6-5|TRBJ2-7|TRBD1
CASRRGQGVYEQYF
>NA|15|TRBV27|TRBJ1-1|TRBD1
CASSPRDRRNTEAFF
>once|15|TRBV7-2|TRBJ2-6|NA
CASRPQSSGANVLTF
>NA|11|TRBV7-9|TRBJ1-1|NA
CASSLAGRAFF
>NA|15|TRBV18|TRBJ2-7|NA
CASSPSQGINYEQYF
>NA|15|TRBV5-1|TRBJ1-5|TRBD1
CASSLGGTGYQPQHF
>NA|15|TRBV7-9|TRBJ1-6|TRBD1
CASSTRQGPNSPLHF
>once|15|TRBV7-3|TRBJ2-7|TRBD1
CASSLMGTGLSEQYF
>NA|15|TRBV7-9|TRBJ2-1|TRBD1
CASSLGQGLGNEQFF
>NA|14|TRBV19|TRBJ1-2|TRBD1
CASSDNRQGQGYTF
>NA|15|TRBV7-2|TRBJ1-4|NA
CASSKSGTLTEKLFF
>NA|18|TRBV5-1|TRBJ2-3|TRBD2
CASSPRTSGGPSTDTQYF
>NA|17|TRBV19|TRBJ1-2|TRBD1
CASSTNSVTQGPDGYTF
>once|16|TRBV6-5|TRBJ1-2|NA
CASSYIGGTANYGYTF
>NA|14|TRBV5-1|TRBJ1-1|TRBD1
CASRRTGVNTEAFF
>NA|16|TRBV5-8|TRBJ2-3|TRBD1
CASSPGTGVGSDTQYF
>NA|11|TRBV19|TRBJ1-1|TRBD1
CASRDRGRAFF
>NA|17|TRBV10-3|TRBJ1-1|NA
CAIRGPPGALSGTEAFF
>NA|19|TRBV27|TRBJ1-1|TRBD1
CASSLLWPPGGGKRAEAFF
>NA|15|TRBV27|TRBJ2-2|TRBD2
CASARGNTNTGELFF
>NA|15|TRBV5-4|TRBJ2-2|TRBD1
CASSLADRDTGELFF
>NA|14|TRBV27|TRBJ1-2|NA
CASSSLLYGDGYTF
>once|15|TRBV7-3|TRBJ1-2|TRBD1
CASSPQGSGYYGYTF
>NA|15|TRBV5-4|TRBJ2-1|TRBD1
CASRNRDRGNNEQFF